This TCR beta chain was captured in a study of T cells and Merkel cell carcinoma outcomes. Study results and limitations: In Merkel cell carcinoma, repertoire and T-cell density reportedly predicted outcomes.

As to this clone: Its specificity is unknown.

This CDR3 spans 17 amino acids. V lost 4 bases and J lost 2, with 22 bases in between. Germline V gives CDR1 SGHRS, CDR2 YFSETQ. Method: immunoSEQ multiplex PCR; TCRdb's copy keeps in-frame clones and lacks some. The sample lists over 2,500 clones, 95% to 97% occurring once. Specimen: tumor tissue from Merkel cell carcinoma. The gene calls are TRBV5-1 and TRBJ2-7; a possible D gene is TRBD2 (7 bases). The TCR sequence derives from a human donor with Merkel cell carcinoma. Written as DNA, the CDR3 is TGCGCCAGCAGCAGCACTCTGGGGGGCGGGGGAGCCTACGAGCAGTACTTC. It yields the protein CASSSTLGGGGAYEQYF.